One sample yielded the 31 T cell receptor beta chains listed below, sequenced in a study of blood T cell repertoires in COVID-19. Produced via immunoSEQ multiplex PCR; TCRdb's table is partial and in-frame only. In the table there are 65,000 to 85,000 clones, about 78% of which are singletons. Specimen: peripheral blood. These receptor sequences come from a human donor in a cohort sampled during active COVID-19.

This clone has a count of ten or more. The chain recombines TRBV3-1 (or the pseudogene TRBV3-2) with TRBJ2-7; 10 nucleotides align to TRBD2. In germline, CDR1 is LGHDT, CDR2 YNNKEL (reference sequence). The CDR3 contains 15 residues. V lost 4 bases to trimming and J lost 5 bases; unmatched junction nucleotides: 8. The CDR3 sequence: CASSLSPSGSNEQYV. CDR3 bases: TGTGCCAGCAGCCTTTCCCCTAGCGGGAGTAACGAGCAGTACGTC.

There are a few counts of this clone. The rearrangement joins TRBV11-2 to TRBJ2-3; tentative D call: TRBD1 (5 bases). The V gene lost 3 bases and the J gene lost 2 bases, with 18 bases spanning the gap. CDR3 size: 17 residues. Germline V lookup: CDR1 SGHAT, CDR2 FQNNGV. Here the CDR3 DNA reads TGTGCCAGCAGCTTCGACAGAGCCCCTATCTTCACAGATACGCAGTATTTT. Its translation: CASSFDRAPIFTDTQYF.

J is TRBJ1-1 and V is TRBV5-4; D is possibly TRBD1 (5 bases). V lost 3 bases to trimming and J lost 10 bases, with 16 bases between them. Germline V gene sequence: CDR1 SGHNT, CDR2 YYREEE (reference sequence). The CDR3 covers 13 residues. This CDR3 is CASSYQAGLGAFF. CDR3 coding DNA: TGTGCCAGCAGCTACCAGGCGGGGCTGGGAGCTTTCTTT.

This chain connects TRBV14 to TRBJ2-1; 10 bases agree with TRBD2. This CDR3 has 16 residues. Germline trimming cut 4 bases from V and 3 bases from J; bases unmatched to any gene: 6. Germline CDR1 is SGHDN and CDR2 is FVKESK. CDR3 bases: TGTGCCAGCAGCCTATTAGCGGGAGGTCTCTACAATGAGCAGTTCTTC. Translating gives CASSLLAGGLYNEQFF. The full variable domain, rest sourced from reference TRBV14 and TRBJ2-1, is EAGVTQFPSHSVIEKGQTVTLRCDPISGHDNLYWYRRVMGKEIKFLLHFVKESKQDESGMPNNRFLAERTGGTYSTLKVQPAELEDSGVYFCASSLLAGGLYNEQFFGPGTRLTVL.

V usage is TRBV10-3 and J usage is TRBJ1-4; D not resolved. The CDR3 length is 15 residues. V dropped 4 bases and J dropped 4 bases, with 13 bases sitting between them. CDR1 ENHRY and CDR2 SYGVKD come from the germline V gene. CDR3 nucleotide sequence: TGTGCCATCAGTGGAGATCCGGGGAGTAATGAAAAACTGTTTTTT. This gives the protein CAISGDPGSNEKLFF.

This clone came up a few times. V usage is TRBV12-2 and J usage is TRBJ2-7; TRBD1, the table's D call, lacks a check against the DNA. TRBV12-2 is marked as a pseudogene. This CDR3 comprises 12 residues. CDR3 bases: TGTGCAAGTCGCTCGAGACAGACAGAGCAGTACGTC. It specifies CASRSRQTEQYV.

This clone appeared a single time. This chain joins TRBV6-5 and TRBJ2-5; D may be TRBD2 (6 bases). V shed 2 bases and J shed 4 bases, with 14 bases lying between them. This CDR3 spans 15 amino acids. Germline-derived CDR1 and CDR2 are MNHEY and SVGAGI. The CDR3 DNA reads TGTGCCAGCAGTTACCCCGCCGGAGCGGGAGAGACCCAGTACTTC. This encodes CASSYPAGAGETQYF.

The V call is TRBV7-9, the J call TRBJ2-7; tentatively, D is TRBD1 (5 bases). This CDR3 contains 16 residues. CDR1 and CDR2 from the germline V gene are SEHNR and FQNEAQ (reference sequence). With 5 bases removed from V and 1 base from J, the gap between germline ends came to 18 bases. CDR3 DNA: TGTGCCAGCAGCCCCCTTCCCCAGGGTACTTCCTACGAGCAGTACTTC. Translated, it gives CASSPLPQGTSYEQYF.

The J gene is TRBJ1-3, the V gene TRBV29-1; 7 positions match TRBD1. This CDR3 is 14 amino acids long. Germline CDR1 reads SQVTM; CDR2 reads ANQGSEA. The V and J ends lost 5 bases and 3 bases, in that order; junction bases with no gene match: 7. The CDR3 sequence is CSVLEGAIGNTIYF. The CDR3 DNA is TGCAGCGTTTTGGAGGGGGCGATTGGAAACACCATATATTTT.

The V call is TRBV19, the J call TRBJ1-2, with 7 bases fitting TRBD1. Germline V gene sequence: CDR1 LNHDA, CDR2 SQIVND (reference sequence). With V trimmed by 4 bases and J by 4 bases, 9 bases remained unmatched. This CDR3 spans 15 amino acids. CDR3: CASSRGIWDSYGYTF. The CDR3 bases are TGTGCCAGTAGTAGAGGAATCTGGGACAGCTATGGCTACACCTTC.

This clone has a single count. V and J are TRBV11-1 and TRBJ2-5, with TRBD2 matching 12 bases. Trimming took 5 bases from V and 3 from J; bases not matched to a gene: 7. The CDR3 is 16 residues long. CDR1 is SGHAT, CDR2 FQDESV, per germline (reference sequence). CDR3 sequence (DNA): TGTGCCAGCAGCCCCTGGACTAGCGGGGAGGAAGAGACCCAGTACTTC. It is translated as CASSPWTSGEEETQYF.

The chain joins TRBV7-2 to TRBJ1-1; no reliable D call. CDR1 is SGHTA and CDR2 is FQGNSA in the germline V gene. The V end lost 2 bases, the J end lost 7 bases, and 8 bases lay between the germline ends. This CDR3 comprises 12 residues. The CDR3 reads CASSLIVIEAFF. The CDR3 DNA is TGTGCCAGCAGCTTAATAGTAATTGAAGCTTTCTTT.

This chain links TRBV29-1 with TRBJ1-3; D is unclear. Germline values: CDR1 SQVTM, CDR2 ANQGSEA. Trimming cost V 4 bases and J 2 bases, with 9 bases left between them. The CDR3 is 13 residues long. The CDR3 protein is CSVALSAGNTIYF. The CDR3 nucleotides are TGCAGCGTTGCGCTAAGTGCTGGAAACACCATATATTTT.

There are a few counts of this clone. The V call is TRBV4-1, the J call TRBJ2-5; a possible D gene is TRBD2 (5 bases). Looked up from germline, CDR1 is MGHRA and CDR2 is YSYEKL. This CDR3 spans 14 amino acids. Trimming stripped 1 base from V and 4 bases from J, with 10 bases between. This chain's CDR3 is CASSQVEGVETQYF. The CDR3 nucleotides read TGCGCCAGCAGCCAAGTCGAGGGCGTAGAGACCCAGTACTTC.

The genes are TRBV7-6 and TRBJ1-2; 10 nucleotides agree with TRBD1. The CDR3 sequence is 16 residues long. Germline-derived CDR1 and CDR2 are SGHVS and FNYEAQ. Losses at the gene ends were 4 bases for V and 1 base for J; bases not matched to a gene: 6. As DNA, the CDR3 is TGTGCCAGCAGCTCCGGGACAGGGGCCCTTAACTATGGCTACACCTTC. This encodes CASSSGTGALNYGYTF.

The rearrangement joins TRBV4-3 to TRBJ1-5, with TRBD1 as a possible D gene (5 bases). CDR1 LGHNA and CDR2 YSLEER come from the germline V gene. The CDR3 is 14 residues long. Trimming pared 0 bases from V and 8 bases from J, leaving 11 bases between. The CDR3 DNA reads as TGCGCCAGCAGCCAAGATTCCCAGGGCGAGCCCCAGCATTTT. It codes for CASSQDSQGEPQHF.

The V gene is TRBV6-1, the J gene TRBJ1-4, with D possibly being TRBD1 (6 bases). The V and J ends lost 4 bases and 7 bases respectively, with 22 bases between them. CDR3 length equals 17 residues. Germline CDR1 reads MNHNS; CDR2 reads SASEGT. The CDR3: CASSASIYREGAEKLFF. The CDR3 region has the DNA TGTGCCAGCAGTGCCTCCATCTACAGGGAGGGAGCTGAAAAACTGTTTTTT.

In its sample, this clone was seen many times. The chain couples TRBV2 to TRBJ2-2; the match to TRBD1 covers 9 bases. The V gene's germline CDR1 is SNHLY and CDR2 FYNNEI. The V gene end was trimmed by 3 bases and the J gene end by 5 bases; junction bases not matched to a gene: 1. CDR3 length equals 14 residues. In nucleotides, the CDR3 is TGTGCCAGCAGTGACGGACAGGGGACCGGGGAGCTGTTTTTT. It yields the protein CASSDGQGTGELFF.

J is TRBJ2-5 and V is TRBV4-2; D might be TRBD1 (6 bases). CDR1 and CDR2 (germline): LGHNA, YNFKEQ. The CDR3 totals 15 residues. Trimming stripped 1 base from V and 4 bases from J, with 13 bases between. The CDR3 nucleotides read TGTGCCAGCAGCCAAGCCGAGGGGGTTGGAGAGACCCAGTACTTC. It codes for CASSQAEGVGETQYF.

The chain recombines TRBV5-6 with TRBJ1-4, with D perhaps matching TRBD1 (5 bases). The CDR3 totals 16 residues. Per the germline V gene, CDR1 is SGHDT and CDR2 is YYEEEE. Trimming removed 3 bases at V and 8 bases at J, with 20 bases between. The CDR3 coding sequence is TGTGCCAGCAGCTACGGTGGACAAACTGGCGTCGAAAAACTGTTTTTT. Amino acids: CASSYGGQTGVEKLFF.

The CDR3 coding sequence is TGTGCCAGCAGTTACGGGGCACACGAGCAGTACTTC. Translation gives CASSYGAHEQYF. The chain joins TRBV6-5 to TRBJ2-7, with D possibly matching TRBD1 (5 bases). From germline, CDR1 is MNHEY and CDR2 SVGAGI. The CDR3 loop spans 12 amino acids. The ends were cut back, 2 bases at V and 5 bases at J, with 7 bases in the middle.

The chain has TRBV3-1 (or the pseudogene TRBV3-2) and TRBJ2-5; D perhaps matches TRBD2 (6 bases). V lost 4 bases and J lost 2, with 11 bases in between. CDR1 LGHDT and CDR2 YNNKEL come from the germline V gene (reference sequence). CDR3 length: 14 amino acids. CDR3: CASSPGDLQETQYF. CDR3 DNA sequence: TGTGCCAGCAGCCCCGGGGACTTACAAGAGACCCAGTACTTC.

The chain joins TRBV10-3 to TRBJ2-6, with D unclear. V dropped 0 bases and J dropped 0 bases, with 15 bases sitting between them. Germline CDR1 and CDR2: ENHRY and SYGVKD. The length of the CDR3 is 19 residues. CDR3 region: CAISESFNSPISGANVLTF. The CDR3, as DNA: TGTGCCATCAGTGAGTCTTTCAACAGCCCTATCTCTGGGGCCAACGTCCTGACTTTC.

The V call is TRBV7-9, the J call TRBJ2-1; a weak D match, TRBD2 (6 bases). CDR3 length: 14 residues. From germline, CDR1 is SEHNR and CDR2 FQNEAQ (reference sequence). V was trimmed by 3 bases and J by 0 bases, leaving 6 bases between them. The CDR3 bases are TGTGCCAGCAGCTTGGGACTCTCCTACAATGAGCAGTTCTTC. It specifies CASSLGLSYNEQFF.

J is TRBJ2-3 and V is TRBV27, with D perhaps matching TRBD2 (5 bases). This CDR3 spans 16 amino acids. Germline assignment: CDR1 MNHEY and CDR2 SMNVEV (reference sequence). V lost 4 bases, J lost 3 bases, and 17 bases lay in between. CDR3 sequence: CASSYRLARNTDTQYF. The CDR3 DNA sequence: TGTGCCAGCAGTTACCGGCTAGCACGAAATACAGATACGCAGTATTTT.

The J gene is TRBJ1-4, the V gene TRBV3-1 (or the pseudogene TRBV3-2), with 7 bases that match TRBD1. CDR1 is LGHDT and CDR2 is YNNKEL in the germline V gene (reference sequence). The CDR3 length is 14 residues. Trimming at V came to 7 bases and at J to 3 bases, leaving 5 bases not matched to a gene. DNA for the CDR3: TGTGCCAGCAACGCACAGGGGTCTAATGAAAAACTGTTTTTT. Translation: CASNAQGSNEKLFF.

The chain links TRBV7-9 to TRBJ2-5; weak D call: TRBD1 (6 bases). V was clipped by 0 bases and J by 5 bases, with 19 bases between them. The CDR3 spans 17 residues. Germline values: CDR1 SEHNR, CDR2 FQNEAQ (reference sequence). The CDR3 region has the DNA TGTGCCAGCAGCTTAGCGAGGGAAAGGGGGTATCAGGAGACCCAGTACTTC. Translating gives CASSLARERGYQETQYF.

The chain couples TRBV4-1 to TRBJ2-5, with D perhaps TRBD1 (6 bases). The CDR3 consists of 13 residues. V lost 5 bases to trimming and J lost 5 bases, with 12 bases between them. Germline V CDR1 and CDR2: MGHRA, YSYEKL. CDR3 sequence reads: CASSDNTGETQYF. The CDR3 DNA is TGCGCCAGCAGCGACAATACAGGGGAGACCCAGTACTTC.

This chain's CDR3 is CASSLGSQGPFGSPLHF. CDR3 bases: TGTGCCAGCAGCTTAGGATCCCAGGGGCCATTTGGTTCACCCCTCCACTTT. The chain couples TRBV7-2 to TRBJ1-6, with D possibly being TRBD1 (6 bases). The ends were cut back, 1 base at V and 9 bases at J, with 19 bases in the middle. The CDR3 runs 17 residues. Per germline, CDR1 SGHTA and CDR2 FQGNSA. Complete variable domain (other parts from reference TRBV7-2 and TRBJ1-6): GAGVSQSPSNKVTEKGKDVELRCDPISGHTALYWYRQSLGQGLEFLIYFQGNSAPDKSGLPSDRFSAERTGGSVSTLTIQRTQQEDSAVYLCASSLGSQGPFGSPLHFGNGTRLTVT.

The genes are TRBV24-1 and TRBJ1-2; a weak D match, TRBD1 (5 bases). This CDR3 comprises 14 residues. From germline, CDR1 is KGHDR and CDR2 SFDVKD. V was clipped by 4 bases and J by 4 bases, with 12 bases between them. Here the CDR3 reads CATSDPHDSYGYTF. CDR3 in DNA: TGTGCCACCAGTGACCCTCACGACAGCTATGGCTACACCTTC.

A remark on this clone: It may be a read error: a sequence one base away is much more abundant. The chain has TRBV25-1 and TRBJ2-3; unclear D gene. Per the germline V gene, CDR1 is MGHDK and CDR2 is SYGVNS. Between the trimmed V and J ends, which lost 7 bases and 0 bases, there was a span of 5 bases. CDR3 length: 12 residues. The CDR3 spells CASTPSTDTQYF. DNA of the CDR3: TGTGCCAGCACCCCTAGCACAGATACGCAGTATTTT.